Presented here are 16 T cell receptor beta chains from one specimen sequenced in a study of T cells after yellow fever vaccination. TCRdb called the 5' RACE reads again in MiXCR, with one record for every CDR3 protein. The repertoire holds fewer than 500,000 distinct CDR3 sequences, with 18% as singletons. The sequencing here drew on PBMCs, taken before the yellow fever booster vaccination. These receptors all come from a man aged 18 to 29 who received the YFV17D yellow fever vaccine.

Regarding this clonotype: At one end, the junction sequence differs from germline, possibly due to a read error. V usage is TRBV11-2 and J usage is TRBJ1-2; D is perhaps TRBD1 (5 bases). Germline lookup yields CDR1 SGHAT and CDR2 FQNNGV. The CDR3 sequence is 14 residues long. CDR3 in DNA: TGTGCCAGCAGCATAGATACAGGAAGGGGAGGCTACACCTTC. This encodes CASSIDTGRGGYTF.

The chain uses TRBV9 and TRBJ2-5; possibly TRBD1 for D (6 bases). The CDR3 runs 15 residues. Germline CDR1 SGDLS, CDR2 YYNGEE. V was pared by 3 bases and J by 2 bases, with 14 bases between. CDR3 DNA sequence: TGTGCCAGCAGCGCAGGGGCAGGGCTACAAGAGACCCAGTACTTC. Residues: CASSAGAGLQETQYF.

This clonotype came up a few times. The chain links TRBV27 to TRBJ2-3; 7 bases align to TRBD2. The J segment lost 6 bases and the V segment lost 3 bases, leaving 6 bases of the junction unmatched. Germline V gene lookup returns CDR1 MNHEY and CDR2 SMNVEV (reference sequence). The CDR3 loop spans 14 amino acids. This chain's CDR3 is CASSLYGRGDTQYF. CDR3 DNA: TGTGCCAGCAGTTTGTACGGGCGGGGGGATACGCAGTATTTT.

This clonotype came up a few times. This chain connects TRBV7-2 to TRBJ2-1, with 9 bases aligning to TRBD2. Germline values: CDR1 SGHTA, CDR2 FQGNSA. The V and J ends lost 3 bases and 9 bases, in that order; junction bases with no gene match: 0. The CDR3 length is 12 residues. CDR3 sequence reads: CASSFSGGEQFF. CDR3 DNA: TGTGCCAGCAGCTTTAGCGGGGGTGAGCAGTTCTTC. Together with reference TRBV7-2 and TRBJ2-1, the CDR3 gives the full variable domain: GAGVSQSPSNKVTEKGKDVELRCDPISGHTALYWYRQSLGQGLEFLIYFQGNSAPDKSGLPSDRFSAERTGGSVSTLTIQRTQQEDSAVYLCASSFSGGEQFFGPGTRLTVL.

There are a few counts of this clonotype. This chain connects TRBV27 to TRBJ1-1; D perhaps matches TRBD1 (5 bases). CDR3 size: 12 residues. V dropped 6 bases and J dropped 8 bases, with 13 bases sitting between them. Germline V lookup: CDR1 MNHEY, CDR2 SMNVEV (reference sequence). CDR3 bases: TGTGCCAGCAGCAAAATCAGGGAGGAAGCTTTCTTT. Translated, it gives CASSKIREEAFF.

This chain joins TRBV5-1 and TRBJ1-5; TRBD1 is a possible D gene (6 bases). The CDR3 covers 17 residues. V lost 4 bases and J lost 2, with 19 bases in between. Germline loops: CDR1 SGHRS, CDR2 YFSETQ. The CDR3 coding sequence is TGCGCCAGCAGCCCGGAGGGGGGGGGAGGTCGCAATCAGCCCCAGCATTTT. Its translation is CASSPEGGGGRNQPQHF.

The chain combines TRBV7-6 with TRBJ2-3; D remains ambiguous. The CDR3 sequence is 15 residues long. V was pared by 5 bases and J by 1 base, with 13 bases between. Germline-derived CDR1 and CDR2 are SGHVS and FNYEAQ. The CDR3 sequence: CASSLKSARTDTQYF. CDR3 coding DNA: TGTGCCAGCAGCCTCAAGAGCGCCCGCACAGATACGCAGTATTTT.

V and J are TRBV6-2 or TRBV6-3 and TRBJ1-1, with no clear D. V was pared by 1 base and J by 12 bases, with 12 bases between. This CDR3 has 12 amino acids. The germline CDR1 and CDR2 sequences are MNHEY and SVGEGT. The CDR3 loop is CASSYWSQATFF. The CDR3 bases are TGTGCCAGCAGTTACTGGTCGCAGGCCACTTTCTTT.

The chain links TRBV20-1 to TRBJ2-2; D ambiguous. The CDR3 runs 13 residues. V was shortened by 5 bases and J by 0 bases, with 7 bases between the two germline ends. Germline CDR1 DFQATT, CDR2 SNEGSKA (reference sequence). The CDR3 DNA sequence: TGCAGTGCTTACCTAGCGAACACCGGGGAGCTGTTTTTT. Translated, it gives CSAYLANTGELFF.

This clonotype has just a few counts. The chain's CDR3 is CASSQWIAQGNINNEQFF. CDR3 sequence (DNA): TGCGCCAGCAGCCAGTGGATCGCGCAGGGGAATATCAACAATGAGCAGTTCTTC. The chain links TRBV4-1 to TRBJ2-1, with D possibly being TRBD1 (6 bases). Germline V gene data show CDR1 as MGHRA and CDR2 as YSYEKL. Trimming removed 3 bases at V and 5 bases at J, with 23 bases between. The CDR3 covers 18 residues.

This clonotype was counted ten times or more. The V gene is TRBV7-6, the J gene TRBJ2-1; D may be TRBD2 (6 bases). The CDR3 loop spans 13 amino acids. Germline lookup yields CDR1 SGHVS and CDR2 FNYEAQ. Trimming shortened V by 5 bases and J by 7 bases, and 12 bases separated the two germline ends. This CDR3 reads CASSAGTQNEQFF. CDR3 coding DNA: TGTGCCAGCAGCGCCGGGACTCAAAATGAGCAGTTCTTC.

This clonotype was counted only a few times. J is TRBJ1-1 and V is TRBV29-1; tentatively, D is TRBD1 (5 bases). The germline V gene encodes CDR1 SQVTM and CDR2 ANQGSEA. V was trimmed by 3 bases and J by 1 base, leaving 12 bases between them. The CDR3 extends over 14 amino acids. The CDR3 region has the DNA TGCAGCGTTGAGCCGGGACGAAAGAACACTGAAGCTTTCTTT. Translation: CSVEPGRKNTEAFF.

The V gene is TRBV20-1, the J gene TRBJ2-3, with TRBD2 matching 10 bases. The CDR3 consists of 15 residues. J gave up 5 bases and V 0 bases, and 5 bases lay outside the gene matches. Germline lookup yields CDR1 DFQATT and CDR2 SNEGSKA (reference sequence). CDR3 in amino acids: CSARDERGGKDTQYF. In DNA form, the CDR3 reads TGCAGTGCTAGAGATGAGCGGGGGGGCAAAGATACGCAGTATTTT.

This rearrangement joins TRBV6-5 to TRBJ2-7, with TRBD2 matching 7 bases. The CDR3 is 15 residues long. CDR1 and CDR2 (germline): MNHEY, SVGAGI. With V trimmed by 5 bases and J by 0 bases, 7 bases remained unmatched. Written as DNA, the CDR3 is TGTGCCAGCAGTCCCGGACTAGGACCCTCCTACGAGCAGTACTTC. Residues: CASSPGLGPSYEQYF.

This clonotype occurred a few times. CDR3 sequence (DNA): TGTGCCAGCAATACACCAGATACGCAGTATTTT. It is translated as CASNTPDTQYF. The chain employs TRBV6-5 and TRBJ2-3; D unresolved. Trimming stripped 7 bases from V and 4 bases from J, with 6 bases between. The CDR3 has 11 amino acids. The germline V gene has CDR1 MNHEY and CDR2 SVGAGI.

This chain joins TRBV20-1 and TRBJ2-3; TRBD1 matches 8 bases. This CDR3 has 13 residues. Trimming cost V 3 bases and J 5 bases; bases outside gene matches: 4. Germline V lookup: CDR1 DFQATT, CDR2 SNEGSKA (reference sequence). As DNA, the CDR3 is TGCAGTGCTAGGCAGGGGGCGAGAGATACGCAGTATTTT. As protein: CSARQGARDTQYF.